These 27 T cell receptor beta chains came from one sample sequenced in a study of shared clonotypes between healthy human individuals. The assay was immunoSEQ multiplex PCR, and TCRdb's table has in-frame clones only and misses some. This sample has approximately 740,000 clones, with around 93% found just once. Positive CCR7 selection of CD45RO-negative cells yielded the naive CD8 cells, and terminally differentiated effector memory CD45RA+ cells were excluded. Sample: naive CD8+ T cells sorted from blood. These receptors all come from a man aged 25-45 years in good health.

The rearrangement joins TRBV7-9 to TRBJ1-1; maybe TRBD1 (6 bases). CDR3 length: 16 residues. V dropped 5 bases and J dropped 7 bases, with 23 bases sitting between them. Germline values: CDR1 SEHNR, CDR2 FQNEAQ (reference sequence). This CDR3 reads CASSPTGLGGGFEAFF. CDR3 nucleotides: TGTGCCAGCAGCCCCACTGGGTTAGGGGGAGGATTTGAAGCTTTCTTT. The full variable domain, rest sourced from reference TRBV7-9 and TRBJ1-1, is DTGVSQNPRHKITKRGQNVTFRCDPISEHNRLYWYRQTLGQGPEFLTYFQNEAQLEKSRLLSDRFSAERPKGSFSTLEIQRTEQGDSAMYLCASSPTGLGGGFEAFFGQGTRLTVV.

The CDR3 sequence: CASSSSGISYEQYF. The CDR3 coding sequence is TGTGCCAGCAGTTCGAGCGGGATCTCCTACGAGCAGTACTTC. The chain recombines TRBV7-9 with TRBJ2-7; TRBD2 agrees at 7 bases. Germline V gene sequence: CDR1 SEHNR, CDR2 FQNEAQ (reference sequence). This CDR3 spans 14 amino acids. The V and J ends lost 6 bases and 0 bases, in that order; junction bases with no gene match: 5.

The V gene is TRBV1, the J gene TRBJ1-3; the tabulated D call, TRBD1, remains unverified against the DNA. TRBV1 is flagged as a pseudogene. The CDR3 length is 17 residues. The CDR3 region has the DNA TGCACCAGCAGCCAAGAAGCGCCCCAGGGCTCTGGAAACACCATATATTTT. It translates to CTSSQEAPQGSGNTIYF.

This clone was detected once. The sample has other DNA sequences that encode this CDR3 too. The chain is built from TRBV7-6 and TRBJ1-1; D remains unclear. Germline CDR1 is SGHVS and CDR2 is FNYEAQ. Trimming stripped 3 bases from V and 0 bases from J, with 8 bases between. The CDR3 is 14 amino acids. The CDR3 here is CASSFGGVNTEAFF. CDR3 DNA: TGTGCCAGCAGCTTCGGCGGAGTGAACACTGAAGCTTTCTTT.

The chain recombines TRBV30 with TRBJ1-2, with 7 bases fitting TRBD1. V lost 1 base and J lost 8; bases outside the gene matches: 4. The CDR3 has 12 residues. Germline V gene lookup returns CDR1 GTSNPN and CDR2 SVGIG (reference sequence). The CDR3, as DNA: TGTGCCTGGAGTGACGAGGGGGCGGGCTACACCTTC. Its translation is CAWSDEGAGYTF.

This clone appeared once. The rearrangement uses TRBV6-1 and TRBJ2-7; D may be TRBD2 (5 bases). The germline gives CDR1 MNHNS, CDR2 SASEGT. V was shortened by 4 bases and J by 6 bases, with 19 bases between the two germline ends. The CDR3 spans 15 residues. The DNA for the CDR3 is TGTGCCAGCAGTGTGGGAATTTTCTCCGCGGGCGAGCAGTACTTC. Translation: CASSVGIFSAGEQYF.

CDR3 residues: CASSPRRDTVNYGYTF. The CDR3 nucleotides are TGTGCCAGCAGCCCCCGTAGGGACACAGTTAACTATGGCTACACCTTC. The genes are TRBV7-9 and TRBJ1-2, with D perhaps TRBD1 (6 bases). Trimming left V 5 bases short and J 1 base short, with 17 bases between. CDR3 length equals 16 residues. The germline V gene has CDR1 SEHNR and CDR2 FQNEAQ (reference sequence).

V usage is TRBV2 and J usage is TRBJ2-3; D is ambiguous. CDR1 and CDR2 from the germline V gene are SNHLY and FYNNEI. Trimming took off 4 bases at V and 0 bases at J, with 17 bases between the two ends. CDR3 length: 17 amino acids. The CDR3 coding sequence is TGTGCCAGCAGTGGGTTGTCCGCGTGGGGTAGCACAGATACGCAGTATTTT. Its protein is CASSGLSAWGSTDTQYF.

Points on this clone: Germline and junction disagree at one end, which may indicate a read error. The chain combines TRBV5-1 with TRBJ2-2, with TRBD2 matching 8 bases. This CDR3 has 16 amino acids. Germline V gene lookup returns CDR1 SGHRS and CDR2 YFSETQ. CDR3 nucleotides: TGCGCCAGCAGTTTGGGGACTAGTAGTTTACCCGGGGAGCTGTTTTTT. Encoded protein: CASSLGTSSLPGELFF.

The chain uses TRBV9 and TRBJ2-7, with no clear D. The CDR3 consists of 13 residues. With 1 base removed from V and 6 bases from J, the gap between germline ends came to 11 bases. Per germline, CDR1 SGDLS and CDR2 YYNGEE. The CDR3 DNA reads TGTGCCAGCAGCGTAACCCCCGGCCCCGAGCAGTACTTC. It translates to CASSVTPGPEQYF.

The chain employs TRBV4-1 and TRBJ1-5; no firm D call. Germline lookup yields CDR1 MGHRA and CDR2 YSYEKL. Trimming cost V 4 bases and J 4 bases, with 14 bases left between them. The CDR3 is 15 residues long. CDR3 sequence (DNA): TGCGCCAGCAGCCGGTATGCGGCAGCTAATCAGCCCCAGCATTTT. It encodes CASSRYAAANQPQHF.

The V and J genes are TRBV29-1 and TRBJ1-1, with D possibly matching TRBD1 (5 bases). V was clipped by 3 bases and J by 8 bases, with 16 bases between them. CDR3 size: 13 residues. CDR1 and CDR2 (germline): SQVTM, ANQGSEA. The CDR3 spells CSVDQLGVTEAFF. The CDR3 bases are TGCAGCGTTGATCAATTAGGGGTAACGGAAGCTTTCTTT.

The J gene is TRBJ2-1, the V gene TRBV4-2; 7 bases line up with TRBD2. Looked up from germline, CDR1 is LGHNA and CDR2 is YNFKEQ. CDR3 length: 16 residues. The J segment lost 9 bases and the V segment lost 4 bases, leaving 15 bases of the junction unmatched. The CDR3 region is CASSPPGLSIGIEQFF. In DNA form, the CDR3 reads TGTGCCAGCAGCCCACCGGGACTATCTATTGGTATTGAGCAGTTCTTC.

The gene calls are TRBV19 and TRBJ2-7, with no clear D. There are 15 residues in the CDR3. Germline assignment: CDR1 LNHDA and CDR2 SQIVND (reference sequence). V was trimmed by 8 bases and J by 3 bases, leaving 20 bases between them. CDR3 sequence (DNA): TGTGCCAGTCGAGTCCGAGAGGCAGGCTTCTACGAGCAGTACTTC. It is translated as CASRVREAGFYEQYF.

The chain couples TRBV4-1 to TRBJ2-7, with TRBD2 matching over 7 bases. The V gene end was trimmed by 0 bases and the J gene end by 3 bases; junction bases not matched to a gene: 8. Germline V lookup: CDR1 MGHRA, CDR2 YSYEKL. The length of the CDR3 is 16 residues. CDR3 amino acids: CASSQEGTTSSYEQYF. CDR3 DNA: TGCGCCAGCAGCCAAGAAGGTACGACTAGCAGCTACGAGCAGTACTTC.

The chain has TRBV7-2 and TRBJ2-1; TRBD2 agrees at 8 bases. Germline trimming cut 1 base from V and 8 bases from J; bases unmatched to any gene: 10. Per germline, CDR1 SGHTA and CDR2 FQGNSA. This CDR3 has 16 residues. CDR3 bases: TGTGCCAGCAGCTTAGTTTCGGGAGGGCCCGGCGATGAGCAGTTCTTC. Protein product: CASSLVSGGPGDEQFF.

The rearrangement links TRBV14 to TRBJ2-7, with 10 bases aligning to TRBD2. V lost 0 bases, J lost 5 bases, and 7 bases stayed unmatched. This CDR3 region has 16 residues. Germline V lookup: CDR1 SGHDN, CDR2 FVKESK. CDR3 residues: CASSQERLAGLNEQYF. In DNA, the CDR3 is TGTGCCAGCAGCCAAGAGAGACTAGCGGGTTTGAACGAGCAGTACTTC.

The chain recombines TRBV28 with TRBJ1-1; tentative D call: TRBD1 (6 bases). CDR1 MDHEN and CDR2 SYDVKM come from the germline V gene. V was cut by 5 bases and J by 1 base, with 14 bases left in between. This CDR3 is built from 15 residues. CDR3 in DNA: TGTGCCAGCAGTCCGGGACACTGGGGGAACACTGAAGCTTTCTTT. Its protein product is CASSPGHWGNTEAFF.

Remarks on this clone: The same CDR3 can be traced to other DNA sequences in this sample. The chain recombines TRBV5-1 with TRBJ2-2; D unclear. The CDR3 extends over 11 amino acids. The germline V and J ends were trimmed by 5 bases and 4 bases, with 3 bases remaining between them. Per germline, CDR1 SGHRS and CDR2 YFSETQ. In DNA form, the CDR3 reads TGCGCCAGCAGTTTCACCGGGGAGCTGTTTTTT. Translation gives CASSFTGELFF.

The rearrangement links TRBV7-2 to TRBJ1-1; no firm D call. The CDR3 has 13 residues. The V end was cut by 1 base, the J end by 1 base, with 4 bases between. Per the germline V gene, CDR1 is SGHTA and CDR2 is FQGNSA. The CDR3 reads CASSLVRNTEAFF. The CDR3 nucleotides are TGTGCCAGCAGCTTAGTGAGGAACACTGAAGCTTTCTTT.

The chain carries TRBV28 and TRBJ2-5; TRBD1 aligns across 8 bases. V trimming: 5 bases; J trimming: 4 bases; junction bases outside the gene matches: 9. Germline V lookup: CDR1 MDHEN, CDR2 SYDVKM. The CDR3 consists of 15 residues. DNA of the CDR3: TGTGCCAGCAGTACCCGGACAGGGCGGGGAGAGACCCAGTACTTC. Translation gives CASSTRTGRGETQYF.

This chain uses TRBV20-1 with TRBJ2-1; the D is unclear. V lost 5 bases and J lost 5, with 7 bases in between. Germline values: CDR1 DFQATT, CDR2 SNEGSKA (reference sequence). The length of the CDR3 is 11 residues. The CDR3 nucleotides are TGCAGTGCTTACAAGGACAATGAGCAGTTCTTC. It yields the protein CSAYKDNEQFF.

The sample holds a few counts of this clone. This chain uses TRBV7-9 with TRBJ2-7; D is ambiguous. The V and J ends lost 4 bases and 2 bases respectively, with 9 bases between them. The CDR3 consists of 13 residues. Germline lookup yields CDR1 SEHNR and CDR2 FQNEAQ (reference sequence). Written as DNA, the CDR3 is TGTGCCAGCAGCTCTGGAACAACCTACGAGCAGTACTTC. It translates to CASSSGTTYEQYF. The complete variable domain, with remaining parts taken from reference TRBV7-9 and TRBJ2-7, reads DTGVSQNPRHKITKRGQNVTFRCDPISEHNRLYWYRQTLGQGPEFLTYFQNEAQLEKSRLLSDRFSAERPKGSFSTLEIQRTEQGDSAMYLCASSSGTTYEQYFGPGTRLTVT.

The chain couples TRBV25-1 to TRBJ2-2, with TRBD1 matching over 7 bases. The V gene's germline CDR1 is MGHDK and CDR2 SYGVNS. The V gene end was trimmed by 6 bases and the J gene end by 7 bases; junction bases not matched to a gene: 11. The CDR3 contains 15 residues. The CDR3 here is CASSHRQGDRGELFF. The CDR3 nucleotides are TGTGCCAGCAGCCACAGACAGGGAGATCGCGGGGAGCTGTTTTTT.

This CDR3 is CASSLGLAGGSAYEQYF. In nucleotides, the CDR3 is TGTGCCAGCAGCTTGGGACTAGCGGGAGGTTCGGCCTACGAGCAGTACTTC. The gene calls are TRBV5-6 and TRBJ2-7; 13 bases map to TRBD2. V lost 0 bases, J lost 2 bases, and 5 bases stayed unmatched. This CDR3 contains 17 residues. Germline V gene lookup returns CDR1 SGHDT and CDR2 YYEEEE.

This chain uses TRBV27 with TRBJ2-7, with TRBD2 matching 7 bases. Germline V CDR1 and CDR2: MNHEY, SMNVEV (reference sequence). This CDR3 spans 14 amino acids. Unmatched junction bases numbered 10, after V lost 6 bases and J lost 5 bases. CDR3: CASSPSGTLHEQYF. The CDR3 nucleotides read TGTGCCAGCAGCCCAAGCGGGACCCTCCACGAGCAGTACTTC.

This chain connects TRBV18 to TRBJ2-1; D unclear. The CDR3 sequence is 19 residues long. Germline V gene data show CDR1 as KGHSH and CDR2 as LQKENI. V lost 3 bases and J lost 4, with 25 bases in between. This CDR3 is CASSPARRALLLAYNEQFF. CDR3 bases: TGTGCCAGCTCACCGGCGAGACGGGCCCTCTTGCTGGCTTACAATGAGCAGTTCTTC.